The sample holds a few counts of the clone carrying this T cell receptor (beta chain). Antigen: not known. The record originates from a study of human T cells and chemical hapten exposure. Time point denoted: patch test 1, 2 weeks after DPC sensitization. Treatment noted: therapeutic diphenylcyclopropenone sensitization with weekly scalp DPC. Study-wide results and limits: DPC sensitization produced no change in TCRs with frequency above 1 in 1000.

TCRdb re-derived calls from the RACE reads in MiXCR, one entry per CDR3 protein. The repertoire holds roughly 120,000 distinct CDR3 sequences, with about 12% as singletons. This CDR3 has 12 residues. In germline, CDR1 is SGHDN, CDR2 FVKESK. The germline V and J ends were trimmed by 3 bases and 10 bases, with 9 bases remaining between them. The rearrangement uses TRBV14 and TRBJ1-4; D gene unclear. Material: whole blood, obtained in connection with sensitization to the hapten diphenylcyclopropenone (DPC). The sequence came from a woman in her forties or fifties with alopecia areata. Some clones in this sample may be carry-over from other donors' samples. DNA of the CDR3: TGTGCCAGCAGCCAGCCCGGAGGAAAACTGTTTTTT. Translated: CASSQPGGKLFF. Variable domain in full (rest from reference TRBV14 and TRBJ1-4): EAGVTQFPSHSVIEKGQTVTLRCDPISGHDNLYWYRRVMGKEIKFLLHFVKESKQDESGMPNNRFLAERTGGTYSTLKVQPAELEDSGVYFCASSQPGGKLFFGSGTQLSVL.